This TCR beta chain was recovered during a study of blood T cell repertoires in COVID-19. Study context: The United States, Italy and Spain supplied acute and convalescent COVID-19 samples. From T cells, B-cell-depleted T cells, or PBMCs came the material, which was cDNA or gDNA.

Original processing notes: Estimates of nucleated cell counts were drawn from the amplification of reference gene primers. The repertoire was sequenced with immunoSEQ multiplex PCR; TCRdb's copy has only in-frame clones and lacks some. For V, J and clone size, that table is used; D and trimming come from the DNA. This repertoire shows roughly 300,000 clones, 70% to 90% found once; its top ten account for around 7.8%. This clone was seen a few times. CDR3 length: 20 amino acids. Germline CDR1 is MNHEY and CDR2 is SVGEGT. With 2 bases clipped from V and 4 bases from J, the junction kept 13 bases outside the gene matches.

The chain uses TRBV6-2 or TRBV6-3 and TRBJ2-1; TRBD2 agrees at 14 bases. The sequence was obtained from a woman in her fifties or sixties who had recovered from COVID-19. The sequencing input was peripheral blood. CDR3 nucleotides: TGTGCCAGCAGTTACGATTCCCGACTAGCGGGGGGGCCCGGGTACAATGAGCAGTTCTTC. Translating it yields CASSYDSRLAGGPGYNEQFF.